This TCR beta chain was captured in a study of CD8 T cells in ankylosing spondylitis. Looked up from germline, CDR1 is SNHLY and CDR2 is FYNNEI. V lost 10 bases to trimming and J lost 2 bases, with 14 bases between them. This CDR3 has 13 residues. Findings of the study overall: Seemingly distinctive of ankylosing spondylitis blood was a TCR beta motif formed by eight highly homologous variants. Both synovial fluid and blood in reactive arthritis had previously been reported to carry some motif variants.

MiXCR, run by TCRdb on the 5' RACE reads, gives a single entry per CDR3 protein. The sample lists fewer than 650,000 distinct CDR3 sequences; 12% were seen once. As to this clonotype: Its antigen remains unknown. Given the absence of the conserved phenylalanine or tryptophan at the CDR3 end, a read error is likely.

This clonotype originated in a male donor with ankylosing spondylitis. The chain carries TRBV2 and TRBJ1-1, with D possibly matching TRBD1 (5 bases). The sample was blood, either unsorted or a sorted T cell fraction (not recorded which). CDR3 protein: CANSQGSNTEAFI. Written as DNA, the CDR3 is TGTGCCAATTCCCAGGGATCTAACACTGAAGCTTTCATT.